A selection of T cell receptor beta chains follows, all from one sample in a study of T cells in Graves' hyperthyroidism and ophthalmopathy. One entry per CDR3 protein, called by TCRdb with MiXCR from the multiplex PCR reads. The sample consists of roughly 500,000 distinct CDR3 sequences, 40% to 55% of them appearing once. The sequencing sample was made of peripheral blood or thyroid tissue (not recorded which). These receptors all stem from an adult woman with Graves' disease, either hyperthyroidism or ophthalmopathy (not recorded which). The CDR3 runs from the conserved cysteine through the conserved F or W. The D gene is left open where the match is weak.

CDR3aa,j_gene,d_gene,v_gene
CASTLHGRSPLHF,TRBJ1-6,NA,TRBV28
CSAIPGLAGDSSYEQYF,TRBJ2-7,TRBD2,TRBV20-1
CASSPTSNEQYF,TRBJ2-7,TRBD2,TRBV11-2
CASSLSPGWVNEKLFF,TRBJ1-4,NA,TRBV7-8
CASSPTLTGELFF,TRBJ2-2,NA,TRBV7-6
CASSLPGGGNRRPGANVLTF,TRBJ2-6,NA,TRBV11-2
CSVEENRDGAYEQYF,TRBJ2-7,NA,TRBV29-1
CASSEWVGTDTQYF,TRBJ2-3,NA,TRBV25-1
CATSDPSGETQYF,TRBJ2-5,NA,TRBV24-1
CASIRDRAYEQYF,NA,TRBD1,TRBV2
CSAHQLGEETQYF,TRBJ2-5,NA,TRBV20-1
CASSEFGGDEKLFF,TRBJ1-4,NA,TRBV25-1
CSVLTGNEKLFF,TRBJ1-4,NA,TRBV29-1
CASSARGQGNTEAFF,TRBJ1-1,TRBD1,TRBV2
CASSRGDRGTTYGYTF,TRBJ1-2,TRBD1,TRBV7-8
CASSSPLGGASDSPLHF,TRBJ1-6,NA,TRBV12-3/TRBV12-4
CSVDGQGGNEQFF,TRBJ2-1,NA,TRBV29-1
CASSVILTF,TRBJ2-6,NA,TRBV2
CASTRGLDYGYTF,TRBJ1-2,NA,TRBV2
CASSTHTGVDQPQHF,TRBJ1-5,TRBD1,TRBV19
CASSAKGLANTGELFF,TRBJ2-2,NA,TRBV2
CANPPDGANVLTF,TRBJ2-6,NA,TRBV6-5
CASSGTTGLSEAFF,TRBJ1-1,NA,TRBV5-1
CASSLTDQGNQPQHF,TRBJ1-5,NA,TRBV9